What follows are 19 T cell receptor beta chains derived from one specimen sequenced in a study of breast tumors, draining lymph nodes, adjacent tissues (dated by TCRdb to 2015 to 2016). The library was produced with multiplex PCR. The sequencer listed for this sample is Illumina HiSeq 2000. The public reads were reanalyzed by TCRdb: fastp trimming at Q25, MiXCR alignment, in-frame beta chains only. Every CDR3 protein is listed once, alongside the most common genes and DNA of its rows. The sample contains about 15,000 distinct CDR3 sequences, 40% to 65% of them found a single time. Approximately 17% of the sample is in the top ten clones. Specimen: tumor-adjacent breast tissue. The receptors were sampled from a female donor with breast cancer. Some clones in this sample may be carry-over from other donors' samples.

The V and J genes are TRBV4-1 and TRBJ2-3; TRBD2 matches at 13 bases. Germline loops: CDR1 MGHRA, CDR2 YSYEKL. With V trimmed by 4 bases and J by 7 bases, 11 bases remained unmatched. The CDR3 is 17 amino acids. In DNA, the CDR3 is TGCGCCAGCAGCCCGGGACTAGCGGGGTCTGGCACTCATACGCAGTATTTT. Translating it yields CASSPGLAGSGTHTQYF.

The CDR3 is CSVENVRGYTF. The DNA for the CDR3 is TGCAGCGTTGAGAATGTGAGGGGCTACACCTTC. The chain links TRBV29-1 to TRBJ1-2; no reliable D call. V was pared by 3 bases and J by 8 bases, with 10 bases between. This CDR3 has 11 residues. From germline, CDR1 is SQVTM and CDR2 ANQGSEA.

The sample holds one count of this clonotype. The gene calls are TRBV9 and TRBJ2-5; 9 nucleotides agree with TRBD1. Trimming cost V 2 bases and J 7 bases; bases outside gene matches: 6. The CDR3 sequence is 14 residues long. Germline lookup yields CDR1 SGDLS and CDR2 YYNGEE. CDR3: CASSVSRDRATQYF. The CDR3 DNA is TGTGCCAGCAGCGTCTCCCGGGACAGGGCGACCCAGTACTTC. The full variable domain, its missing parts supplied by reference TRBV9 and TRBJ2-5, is DSGVTQTPKHLITATGQRVTLRCSPRSGDLSVYWYQQSLDQGLQFLIQYYNGEERAKGNILERFSAQQFPDLHSELNLSSLELGDSALYFCASSVSRDRATQYFGPGTRLLVL.

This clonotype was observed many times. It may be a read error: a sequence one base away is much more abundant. The CDR3 sequence: CASSLLTANQETQYF. The DNA of the CDR3 is TGTGCCAGCAGCTTGCTCACAGCGAACCAAGAGACCCAGTACTTC. The chain is built from TRBV5-5 and TRBJ2-5; the D is unclear. CDR3 length equals 15 residues. CDR1 is SGHKS and CDR2 is YYEKEE in the germline V gene (reference sequence). V lost 1 base and J 0 bases, leaving 10 bases between the germline ends.

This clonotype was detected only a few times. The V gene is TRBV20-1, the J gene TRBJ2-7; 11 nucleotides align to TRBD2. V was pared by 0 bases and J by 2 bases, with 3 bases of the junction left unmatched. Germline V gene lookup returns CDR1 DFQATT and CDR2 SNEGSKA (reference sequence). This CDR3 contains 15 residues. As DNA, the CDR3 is TGCAGTGCTAGAGACGGACTAGCGGGTGCCTACGAGCAGTACTTC. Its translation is CSARDGLAGAYEQYF.

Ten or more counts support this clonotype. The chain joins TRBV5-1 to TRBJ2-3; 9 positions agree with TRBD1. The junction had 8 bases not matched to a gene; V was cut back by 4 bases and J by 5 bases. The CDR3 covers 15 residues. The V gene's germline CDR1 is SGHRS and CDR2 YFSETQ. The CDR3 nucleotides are TGCGCCAGCAGCGTACAGGGGGCCGAAGTAGATACGCAGTATTTT. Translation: CASSVQGAEVDTQYF. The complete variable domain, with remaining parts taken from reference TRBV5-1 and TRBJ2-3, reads KAGVTQTPRYLIKTRGQQVTLSCSPISGHRSVSWYQQTPGQGLQFLFEYFSETQRNKGNFPGRFSGRQFSNSRSEMNVSTLELGDSALYLCASSVQGAEVDTQYFGPGTRLTVL.

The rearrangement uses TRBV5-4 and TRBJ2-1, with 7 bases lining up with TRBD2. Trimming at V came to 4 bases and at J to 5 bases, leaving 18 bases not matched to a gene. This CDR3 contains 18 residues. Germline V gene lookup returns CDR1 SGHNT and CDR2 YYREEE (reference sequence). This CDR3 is CASSPRGPAGISDNEQFF. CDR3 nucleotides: TGTGCCAGCAGCCCCCGGGGACCAGCGGGAATCAGCGACAATGAGCAGTTCTTC. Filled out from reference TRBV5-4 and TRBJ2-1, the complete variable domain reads ETGVTQSPTHLIKTRGQQVTLRCSSQSGHNTVSWYQQALGQGPQFIFQYYREEENGRGNFPPRFSGLQFPNYSSELNVNALELDDSALYLCASSPRGPAGISDNEQFFGPGTRLTVL.

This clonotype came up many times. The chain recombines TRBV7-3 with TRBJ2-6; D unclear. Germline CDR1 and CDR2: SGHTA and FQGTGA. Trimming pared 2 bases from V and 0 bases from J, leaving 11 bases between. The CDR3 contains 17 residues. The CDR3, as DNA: TGTGCCAGCAGCTTAGGGCCCCTAAACTCTGGGGCCAACGTCCTGACTTTC. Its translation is CASSLGPLNSGANVLTF.

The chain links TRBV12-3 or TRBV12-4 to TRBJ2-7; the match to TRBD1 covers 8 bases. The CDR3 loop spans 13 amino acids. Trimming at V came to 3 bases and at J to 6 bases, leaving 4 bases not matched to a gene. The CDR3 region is CASSFATGGEQYV. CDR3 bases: TGTGCCAGCAGTTTCGCCACAGGGGGCGAGCAGTACGTC.

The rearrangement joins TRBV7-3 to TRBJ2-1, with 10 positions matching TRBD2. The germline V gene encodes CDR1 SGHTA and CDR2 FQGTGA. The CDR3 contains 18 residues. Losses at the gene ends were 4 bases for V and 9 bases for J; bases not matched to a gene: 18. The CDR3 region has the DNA TGTGCCAGCAGCTCAACTAAACACGTAGCGGGAGGCGACCGTGAGCAGTTCTTC. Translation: CASSSTKHVAGGDREQFF.

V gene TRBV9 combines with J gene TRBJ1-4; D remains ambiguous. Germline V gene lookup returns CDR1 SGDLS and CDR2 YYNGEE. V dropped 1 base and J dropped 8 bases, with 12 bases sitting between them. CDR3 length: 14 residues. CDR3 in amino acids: CASSVKGDPEKLFF. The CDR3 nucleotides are TGTGCCAGCAGCGTAAAGGGTGACCCAGAAAAACTGTTTTTT.

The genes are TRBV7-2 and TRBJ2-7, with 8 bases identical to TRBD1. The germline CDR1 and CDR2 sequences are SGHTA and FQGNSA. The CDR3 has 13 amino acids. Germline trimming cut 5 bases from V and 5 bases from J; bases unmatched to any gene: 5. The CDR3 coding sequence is TGTGCCAGCAGCCCTACGACAGGGGACGAGCAGTACTTC. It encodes CASSPTTGDEQYF.

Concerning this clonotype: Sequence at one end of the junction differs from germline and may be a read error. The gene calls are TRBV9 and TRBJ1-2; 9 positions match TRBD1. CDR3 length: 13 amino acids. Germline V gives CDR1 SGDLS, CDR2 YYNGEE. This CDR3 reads CASGVGQGYGYTF. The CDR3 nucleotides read TGTGCCAGCGGCGTAGGACAGGGGTATGGCTACACCTTC. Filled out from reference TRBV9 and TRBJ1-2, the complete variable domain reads DSGVTQTPKHLITATGQRVTLRCSPRSGDLSVYWYQQSLDQGLQFLIQYYNGEERAKGNILERFSAQQFPDLHSELNLSSLELGDSALYFCASGVGQGYGYTFGSGTRLTVV.

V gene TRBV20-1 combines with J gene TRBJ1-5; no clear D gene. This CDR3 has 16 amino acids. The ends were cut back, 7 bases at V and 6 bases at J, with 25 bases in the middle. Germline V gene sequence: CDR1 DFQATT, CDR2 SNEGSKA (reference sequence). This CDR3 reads CSEARGGRGFSQPQHF. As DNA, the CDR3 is TGCAGTGAAGCTCGAGGAGGACGAGGGTTCTCTCAGCCCCAGCATTTT.

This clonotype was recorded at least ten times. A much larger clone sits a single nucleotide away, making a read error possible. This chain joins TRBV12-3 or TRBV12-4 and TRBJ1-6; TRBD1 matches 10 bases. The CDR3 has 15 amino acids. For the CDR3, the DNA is TGTGCCGGCAGTAAAGAGGACAGGGGGTATTCACCCCTCCACTTT. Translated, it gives CAGSKEDRGYSPLHF.

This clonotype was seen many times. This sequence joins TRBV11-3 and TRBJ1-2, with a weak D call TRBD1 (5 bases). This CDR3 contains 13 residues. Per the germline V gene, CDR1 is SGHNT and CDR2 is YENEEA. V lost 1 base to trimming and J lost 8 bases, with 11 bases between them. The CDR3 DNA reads TGTGCCAGCAGCTTAGCGGCAGGGCAAGGCTACACCTTC. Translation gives CASSLAAGQGYTF. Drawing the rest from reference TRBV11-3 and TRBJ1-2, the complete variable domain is EAGVVQSPRYKIIEKKQPVAFWCNPISGHNTLYWYLQNLGQGPELLIRYENEEAVDDSQLPKDRFSAERLKGVDSTLKIQPAELGDSAVYLCASSLAAGQGYTFGSGTRLTVV.

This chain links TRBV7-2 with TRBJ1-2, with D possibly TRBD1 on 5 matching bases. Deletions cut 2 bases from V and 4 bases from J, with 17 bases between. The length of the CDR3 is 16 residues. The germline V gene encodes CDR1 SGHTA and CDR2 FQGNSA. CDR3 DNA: TGTGCCAGCAGCTTATTCTCTGGGACGGGCAGCTATGGCTACACCTTC. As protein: CASSLFSGTGSYGYTF.

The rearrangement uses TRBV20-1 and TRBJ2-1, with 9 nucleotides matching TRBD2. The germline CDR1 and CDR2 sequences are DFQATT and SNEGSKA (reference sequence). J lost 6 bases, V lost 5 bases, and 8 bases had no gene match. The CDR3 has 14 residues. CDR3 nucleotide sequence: TGCAGTGCTGGTCACGCGGGAGGGATCAATGAGCAGTTCTTC. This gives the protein CSAGHAGGINEQFF.

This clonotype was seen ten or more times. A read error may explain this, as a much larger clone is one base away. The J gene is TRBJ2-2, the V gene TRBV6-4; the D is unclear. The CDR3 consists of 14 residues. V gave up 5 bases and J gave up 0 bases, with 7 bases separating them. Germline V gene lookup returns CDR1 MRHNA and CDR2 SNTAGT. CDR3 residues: CASSLDSNTGELFF. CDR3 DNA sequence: TGTGCCAGCAGTCTCGACTCGAACACCGGGGAGCTGTTTTTT.